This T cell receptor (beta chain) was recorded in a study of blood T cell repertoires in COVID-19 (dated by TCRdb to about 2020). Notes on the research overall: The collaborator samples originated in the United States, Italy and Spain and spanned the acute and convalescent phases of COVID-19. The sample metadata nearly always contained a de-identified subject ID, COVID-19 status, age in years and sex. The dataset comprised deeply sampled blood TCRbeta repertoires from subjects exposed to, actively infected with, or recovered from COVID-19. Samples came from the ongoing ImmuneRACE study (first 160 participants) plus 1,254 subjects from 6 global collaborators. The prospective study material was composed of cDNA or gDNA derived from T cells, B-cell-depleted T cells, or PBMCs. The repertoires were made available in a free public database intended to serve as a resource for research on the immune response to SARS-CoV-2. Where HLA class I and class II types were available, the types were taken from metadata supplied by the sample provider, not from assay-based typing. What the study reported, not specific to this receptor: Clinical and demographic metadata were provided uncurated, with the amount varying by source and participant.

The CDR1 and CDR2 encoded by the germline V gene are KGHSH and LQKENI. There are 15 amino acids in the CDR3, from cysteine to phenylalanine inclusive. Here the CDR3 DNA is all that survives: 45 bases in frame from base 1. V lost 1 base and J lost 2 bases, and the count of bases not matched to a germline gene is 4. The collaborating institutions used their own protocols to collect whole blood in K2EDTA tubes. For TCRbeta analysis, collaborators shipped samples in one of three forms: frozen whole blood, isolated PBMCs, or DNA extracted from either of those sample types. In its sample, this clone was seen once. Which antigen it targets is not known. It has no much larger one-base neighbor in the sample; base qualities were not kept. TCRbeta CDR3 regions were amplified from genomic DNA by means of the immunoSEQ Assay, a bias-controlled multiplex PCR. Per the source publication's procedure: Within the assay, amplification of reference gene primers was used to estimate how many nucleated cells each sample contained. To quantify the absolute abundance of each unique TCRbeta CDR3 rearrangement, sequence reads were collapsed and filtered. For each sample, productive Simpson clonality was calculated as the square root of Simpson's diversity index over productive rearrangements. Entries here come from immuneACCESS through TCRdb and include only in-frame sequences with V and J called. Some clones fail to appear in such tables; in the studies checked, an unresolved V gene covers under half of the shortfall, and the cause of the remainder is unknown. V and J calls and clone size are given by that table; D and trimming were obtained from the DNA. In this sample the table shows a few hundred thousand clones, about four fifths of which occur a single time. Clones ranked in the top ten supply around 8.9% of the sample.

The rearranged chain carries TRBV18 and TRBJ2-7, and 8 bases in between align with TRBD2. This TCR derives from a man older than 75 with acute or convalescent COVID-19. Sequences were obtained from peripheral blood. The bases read TGTGCCAGCTCACCACAAGTGACTAGCGCCTACGAGCAGTACTTC. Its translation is CASSPQVTSAYEQYF.